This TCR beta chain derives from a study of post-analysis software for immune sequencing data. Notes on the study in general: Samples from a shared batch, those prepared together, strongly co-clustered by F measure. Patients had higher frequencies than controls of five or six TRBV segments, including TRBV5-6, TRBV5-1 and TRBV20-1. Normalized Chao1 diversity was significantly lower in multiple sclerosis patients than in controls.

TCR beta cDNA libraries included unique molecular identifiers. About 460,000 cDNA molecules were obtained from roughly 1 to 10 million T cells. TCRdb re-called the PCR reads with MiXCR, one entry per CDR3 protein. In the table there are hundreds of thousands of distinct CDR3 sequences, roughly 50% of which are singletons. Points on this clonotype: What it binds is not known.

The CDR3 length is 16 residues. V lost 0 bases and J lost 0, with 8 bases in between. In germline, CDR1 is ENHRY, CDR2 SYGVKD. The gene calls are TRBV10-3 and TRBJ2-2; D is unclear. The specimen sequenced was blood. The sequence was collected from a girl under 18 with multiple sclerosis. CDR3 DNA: TGTGCCATCAGTGAGTCTGCCAGACCGAACACCGGGGAGCTGTTTTTT. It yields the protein CAISESARPNTGELFF.